The 22 T cell receptor beta chains below come from one sample, sequenced in a study of cytomegalovirus exposure and HLA in healthy donors. PCR employed 60 Vbeta and 13 Jbeta primers. Measured with immunoSEQ multiplex PCR; TCRdb has only the in-frame clones, and not every one. The listing records 140,000 to 150,000 clones. Sequencing was done on a sample of PBMCs. The receptors here all came from a male donor in good health and CMV-seronegative.

The gene calls are TRBV27 and TRBJ2-6; D possibly corresponds to TRBD1 (6 bases). CDR1 is MNHEY and CDR2 is SMNVEV in the germline V gene (reference sequence). The CDR3 has 15 residues. V lost 4 bases and J lost 0, with 7 bases in between. CDR3 nucleotides: TGTGCCAGCAGTTCGGACAGCTCTGGGGCCAACGTCCTGACTTTC. This translates into CASSSDSSGANVLTF.

This rearrangement joins TRBV18 to TRBJ1-4, with TRBD1 identical over 7 bases. CDR3 length equals 14 residues. The ends lost 3 bases at V and 5 bases at J; junction bases unmatched: 3. The germline V gene encodes CDR1 KGHSH and CDR2 LQKENI. CDR3 loop: CASSPDRHNEKLFF. The DNA of the CDR3 is TGTGCCAGCTCACCGGACAGGCACAATGAAAAACTGTTTTTT.

The chain carries TRBV30 and TRBJ2-7; 11 positions agree with TRBD2. This CDR3 has 17 residues. CDR1 and CDR2 from the germline V gene are GTSNPN and SVGIG (reference sequence). V dropped 3 bases and J dropped 4; count of bases not matched to a gene: 14. The CDR3 region is CAWRVPLAGGPRYEQYF. Here the CDR3 DNA reads TGTGCCTGGAGGGTTCCCTTAGCGGGAGGGCCACGGTACGAGCAGTACTTC.

The rearrangement uses TRBV30 and TRBJ1-2; no definite D call. Germline CDR1 reads GTSNPN; CDR2 reads SVGIG (reference sequence). The CDR3 is made up of 15 amino acids. Trimming left V 2 bases short and J 4 bases short, with 17 bases between. CDR3 protein: CAWSKEGVWSYGYTF. CDR3 DNA: TGTGCCTGGAGTAAGGAGGGAGTTTGGAGCTATGGCTACACCTTC.

This sequence joins TRBV6-1 and TRBJ1-5; 10 bases match TRBD1. Trimming removed 3 bases from V and 11 bases from J; junction bases left unmatched: 1. Germline loops: CDR1 MNHNS, CDR2 SASEGT. CDR3 length equals 12 residues. The CDR3 here is CASSEGTGAQHF. The CDR3 nucleotides are TGTGCCAGCAGTGAGGGGACAGGGGCCCAGCATTTT.

With regard to this clone: This sample includes further DNA sequences coding for the same CDR3. The chain employs TRBV6-1 and TRBJ2-1; 8 bases align to TRBD1. The germline CDR1 and CDR2 sequences are MNHNS and SASEGT. Trimming cost V 6 bases and J 7 bases; bases outside gene matches: 2. The CDR3 has 12 residues. DNA for the CDR3: TGTGCCAGCAGCCGGACAGGGAATGAGCAGTTCTTC. Its protein is CASSRTGNEQFF.

This chain links TRBV29-1 with TRBJ1-2; 7 bases fit TRBD1. The CDR3 sequence is 12 residues long. Germline-derived CDR1 and CDR2 are SQVTM and ANQGSEA. Trimming took 4 bases from V and 2 from J; bases not matched to a gene: 1. The CDR3 loop reads CSVVDRNYGYTF. The CDR3 nucleotides read TGCAGCGTTGTGGACAGGAACTATGGCTACACCTTC.

Worth noting for this clone: Additional DNA sequences in this sample encode the identical CDR3. The V call is TRBV5-4, the J call TRBJ1-1; 7 positions match TRBD1. CDR1 and CDR2 from the germline V gene are SGHNT and YYREEE (reference sequence). CDR3 length: 14 amino acids. V lost 0 bases and J lost 5; bases outside the gene matches: 4. CDR3 region: CASSLGQGGTEAFF. DNA of the CDR3: TGTGCCAGCAGCTTGGGACAGGGAGGAACTGAAGCTTTCTTT.

CDR3 nucleotides: TGTGCCAGTAGCACTCCACAGGGGATGGGTAATCAGCCCCAGCATTTT. This encodes CASSTPQGMGNQPQHF. This chain joins TRBV19 and TRBJ1-5; 7 bases are shared with TRBD1. Germline CDR1 and CDR2: LNHDA and SQIVND (reference sequence). Trimming took 6 bases from V and 4 from J; bases not matched to a gene: 12. The CDR3 is made up of 16 amino acids.

This chain connects TRBV6-5 to TRBJ2-7, with 10 bases that match TRBD2. CDR1 and CDR2 (germline): MNHEY, SVGAGI. The CDR3 covers 15 residues. J lost 2 bases, V lost 4 bases, and 5 bases had no gene match. The chain's CDR3 is CASSSPLAGPYEQYF. The CDR3 DNA sequence: TGTGCCAGCAGTTCCCCACTAGCGGGGCCCTACGAGCAGTACTTC.

CDR3 nucleotides: TGCGCCAGCAGCCCTAGACTAGCGGGAGATGATGAGCAGTTCTTC. This encodes CASSPRLAGDDEQFF. This chain connects TRBV5-1 to TRBJ2-1; 12 positions match TRBD2. J gave up 8 bases and V 4 bases, and 7 bases lay outside the gene matches. The CDR3 spans 15 residues. CDR1 and CDR2 from the germline V gene are SGHRS and YFSETQ.

The chain joins TRBV11-3 to TRBJ2-7, with D possibly being TRBD2 (7 bases). CDR3 length: 15 amino acids. Germline values: CDR1 SGHNT, CDR2 YENEEA. The ends were cut back, 1 base at V and 4 bases at J, with 14 bases in the middle. CDR3: CASSLAAGAPYEQYF. DNA of the CDR3: TGTGCCAGCAGCTTAGCCGCGGGGGCCCCGTACGAGCAGTACTTC.

This chain links TRBV18 with TRBJ2-2; 7 nucleotides agree with TRBD1. The CDR3 totals 14 residues. CDR1 and CDR2 (germline): KGHSH, LQKENI. Trimming at V came to 3 bases and at J to 3 bases, leaving 1 base not matched to a gene. The CDR3 nucleotides are TGTGCCAGCTCACCGGGACAGCACACCGGGGAGCTGTTTTTT. It is translated as CASSPGQHTGELFF.

V usage is TRBV10-1 and J usage is TRBJ2-3; 9 bases align to TRBD2. This CDR3 comprises 19 residues. The ends lost 11 bases at V and 1 base at J; junction bases unmatched: 22. Germline CDR1 is WNHNN and CDR2 is SYGVQD (reference sequence). The CDR3 here is CAQTLRPSGIEGGTDTQYF. CDR3 bases: TGCGCCCAAACCCTTAGGCCTAGCGGGATCGAGGGAGGCACAGATACGCAGTATTTT.

The chain employs TRBV18 and TRBJ2-1; 9 positions agree with TRBD1. CDR3 length: 19 amino acids. V shed 3 bases, J shed 7 bases, and the junction held 19 bases outside the gene matches. Germline CDR1 reads KGHSH; CDR2 reads LQKENI. CDR3 loop: CASSPTGTGNLVVINEQFF. For the CDR3, the DNA is TGTGCCAGCTCACCCACAGGGACAGGGAATCTGGTTGTCATAAATGAGCAGTTCTTC.

CDR3: CAWEPGTDYGYTF. CDR3 nucleotides: TGTGCCTGGGAACCAGGGACAGACTATGGCTACACCTTC. The chain carries TRBV30 and TRBJ1-2, with TRBD1 matching 7 bases. The CDR3 is 13 residues long. V was pared by 5 bases and J by 3 bases, with 6 bases of the junction left unmatched. The V gene's germline CDR1 is GTSNPN and CDR2 SVGIG (reference sequence).

The rearrangement joins TRBV7-2 to TRBJ1-5, with 7 bases lining up with TRBD1. The CDR3 has 14 amino acids. Germline values: CDR1 SGHTA, CDR2 FQGNSA. J gave up 6 bases and V 5 bases, and 7 bases lay outside the gene matches. This chain's CDR3 is CASSTDRVAQPQHF. CDR3 in DNA: TGTGCCAGCAGCACAGACAGGGTCGCTCAGCCCCAGCATTTT.

DNA for the CDR3: TGCGCCAGCAGCCAAGTGGGAACTAGAGGGACAGATACGCAGTATTTT. Translation: CASSQVGTRGTDTQYF. V is TRBV4-3 and J is TRBJ2-3, with D maybe TRBD2 (5 bases). CDR1 is LGHNA, CDR2 YSLEER, per germline. The length of the CDR3 is 16 residues. Between the trimmed V and J ends, which lost 1 base and 3 bases, there was a span of 14 bases.

The rearrangement uses TRBV7-7 and TRBJ2-1; 8 nucleotides agree with TRBD2. Germline lookup yields CDR1 SSHAT and CDR2 FNYEAQ (reference sequence). V lost 5 bases and J lost 8; bases outside the gene matches: 20. This CDR3 region has 18 residues. The CDR3 region has the DNA TGTGCCAGCAGCCCCACTCCTTTGACTAGCGCCACGGGCGATGAGCAGTTCTTC. Residues: CASSPTPLTSATGDEQFF.

V and J are TRBV5-1 and TRBJ1-5; no firm D call. The CDR3 spans 14 residues. V dropped 1 base and J dropped 9 bases, with 14 bases sitting between them. The germline CDR1 and CDR2 sequences are SGHRS and YFSETQ. The CDR3 loop is CASSLCEILGPQHF. Here the CDR3 DNA reads TGCGCCAGCAGCTTGTGCGAGATCCTTGGGCCCCAGCATTTT.

This sequence joins TRBV7-6 and TRBJ2-7, with TRBD1 identical over 9 bases. With V trimmed by 0 bases and J by 6 bases, 6 bases remained unmatched. The CDR3 runs 15 residues. Germline V gives CDR1 SGHVS, CDR2 FNYEAQ. CDR3 in amino acids: CASSLADRGLSEQYF. Here the CDR3 DNA reads TGTGCCAGCAGCTTAGCGGACAGGGGACTAAGCGAGCAGTACTTC.

The rearrangement joins TRBV5-1 to TRBJ2-5; 8 bases match TRBD2. The CDR3 has 18 residues. The ends lost 3 bases at V and 4 bases at J; junction bases unmatched: 17. CDR1 is SGHRS, CDR2 YFSETQ, per germline. The CDR3 DNA sequence: TGCGCCAGCAGCTCCCGCCGGTGGGGTGGACGGGAGGGAGAGACCCAGTACTTC. Translating gives CASSSRRWGGREGETQYF.